These 16 T cell receptor beta chains were all obtained from the same sample, sequenced in a study of blood T cell repertoires in COVID-19. Repertoires were generated with immunoSEQ multiplex PCR, while TCRdb's copy carries only in-frame clones and drops some. This table has roughly 66,000 clones, 82% appearing once. Sequencing was carried out using peripheral blood. The receptors shown here come from a man aged 60-69 years with acute or convalescent COVID-19.

This clone occurred a few times. The chain has TRBV7-2 and TRBJ1-2; D perhaps matches TRBD1 (5 bases). The ends were cut back, 4 bases at V and 7 bases at J, with 19 bases in the middle. The CDR3 spans 15 residues. Germline assignment: CDR1 SGHTA and CDR2 FQGNSA. CDR3 protein: CASSSRNPQGAGYTF. In DNA, the CDR3 is TGTGCCAGCAGCTCGCGGAACCCTCAGGGTGCTGGCTACACCTTC.

A few counts support this clone. The DNA of the CDR3 is TGCGCCAGCAGCCTGGCGGGGGGGACTGAAGCTTTCTTT. Protein product: CASSLAGGTEAFF. This chain uses TRBV4-3 with TRBJ1-1; perhaps TRBD1 as D (5 bases). This CDR3 is 13 amino acids long. Germline V gene data show CDR1 as LGHNA and CDR2 as YSLEER. V was shortened by 4 bases and J by 5 bases, with 11 bases between the two germline ends.

This chain joins TRBV6-6 and TRBJ2-1, with 11 bases lining up with TRBD2. V lost 6 bases, J lost 8 bases, and 9 bases stayed unmatched. In germline, CDR1 is MNHNY, CDR2 SVGAGI (reference sequence). This CDR3 is built from 15 residues. The CDR3 here is CASRLLAGVVHEQFF. CDR3 nucleotides: TGTGCCAGCAGACTACTAGCGGGGGTTGTACATGAGCAGTTCTTC.

The chain couples TRBV6-5 to TRBJ1-4, with 8 bases that match TRBD1. There are 14 residues in the CDR3. Germline V gene sequence: CDR1 MNHEY, CDR2 SVGAGI. V trimming: 6 bases; J trimming: 8 bases; junction bases outside the gene matches: 8. For the CDR3, the DNA is TGTGCCAGCAGCCGCGGGACAGGAGGGGAAAAACTGTTTTTT. It is translated as CASSRGTGGEKLFF.

This clone was detected once. This chain links TRBV3-1 (or the pseudogene TRBV3-2) with TRBJ2-2; weak D call: TRBD2 (6 bases). The V gene's germline CDR1 is LGHDT and CDR2 YNNKEL (reference sequence). The V end lost 3 bases, the J end lost 5 bases, and 13 bases lay between the germline ends. CDR3 length: 15 residues. CDR3 DNA sequence: TGTGCCAGCAGCCAGGGTGGGGCGGGGACCGGGGAGCTGTTTTTT. This gives the protein CASSQGGAGTGELFF.

This clone was seen once. This sequence joins TRBV5-6 and TRBJ1-6; no clear D gene. The germline gives CDR1 SGHDT, CDR2 YYEEEE. This CDR3 spans 14 amino acids. Trimming took 2 bases from V and 7 from J, leaving 10 bases between them. In DNA, the CDR3 is TGTGCCAGCAGCTTTGCCAGTACAAATTCACCCCTCCACTTT. It yields the protein CASSFASTNSPLHF.

This sequence joins TRBV29-1 and TRBJ2-7; D unresolved. The CDR3 loop spans 12 amino acids. Germline CDR1 is SQVTM and CDR2 is ANQGSEA. Trimming shortened V by 4 bases and J by 2 bases, and 9 bases separated the two germline ends. The CDR3 DNA reads TGCAGCGTTGGTCTCACACCCTACGAGCAGTACTTC. Its protein product is CSVGLTPYEQYF.

The chain carries TRBV7-9 and TRBJ1-5; 8 bases agree with TRBD1. In germline, CDR1 is SEHNR, CDR2 FQNEAQ (reference sequence). Trimming at V came to 5 bases and at J to 2 bases, leaving 8 bases not matched to a gene. The CDR3 extends over 16 amino acids. CDR3 sequence: CASSRWTGTGNQPQHF. In DNA form, the CDR3 reads TGTGCCAGCAGCCGCTGGACAGGGACGGGCAATCAGCCCCAGCATTTT.

The gene calls are TRBV11-3 and TRBJ2-1; 10 nucleotides align to TRBD1. J gave up 2 bases and V 5 bases, and 3 bases lay outside the gene matches. The germline CDR1 and CDR2 sequences are SGHNT and YENEEA. CDR3 length: 15 residues. CDR3 sequence: CASSPGTGAYNEQFF. The CDR3 DNA is TGTGCCAGCAGCCCTGGGACAGGGGCCTACAATGAGCAGTTCTTC.

A remark on this clone: One junction end disagrees with the germline gene, perhaps due to a read error. This chain connects TRBV4-3 to TRBJ1-1; TRBD1 might be the D (6 bases). The germline V gene encodes CDR1 LGHNA and CDR2 YSLEER. The CDR3 contains 13 residues. The CDR3 DNA is TGCGCCAGCAGCCAAGAGGGGGACACTCAAGCTTTCTTT. It codes for CASSQEGDTQAFF.

The chain uses TRBV6-2 or TRBV6-3 and TRBJ1-6; TRBD1 might be the D (6 bases). The CDR3 length is 16 residues. Germline assignment: CDR1 MNHEY and CDR2 SVGEGT. V was clipped by 5 bases and J by 3 bases, with 14 bases between them. Written as DNA, the CDR3 is TGTGCCAGCAGTGTCAAAAGGACAGACTATAATTCACCCCTCCACTTT. Amino acids: CASSVKRTDYNSPLHF.

The chain uses TRBV5-4 and TRBJ1-6, with a possible D match to TRBD1 (5 bases). The CDR3 extends over 15 amino acids. Germline CDR1 SGHNT, CDR2 YYREEE (reference sequence). V lost 4 bases and J 5 bases, leaving 13 bases between the germline ends. The CDR3 region has the DNA TGTGCCAGCAGCACCCCAGGGAACCATAATTCACCCCTCCACTTT. Protein: CASSTPGNHNSPLHF.

The chain carries TRBV2 and TRBJ1-3, with D maybe TRBD1 (6 bases). Between the trimmed V and J ends, which lost 7 bases and 1 base, there was a span of 14 bases. The CDR3 covers 15 residues. Per germline, CDR1 SNHLY and CDR2 FYNNEI. DNA for the CDR3: TGTGCCAGCAAGCGCGGACAGAAATCTGGAAACACCATATATTTT. The encoded protein is CASKRGQKSGNTIYF.

In its sample, this clone was seen once. The chain is built from TRBV30 and TRBJ1-2; no firm D call. Germline CDR1 GTSNPN, CDR2 SVGIG (reference sequence). The germline V and J ends were trimmed by 4 bases and 8 bases, with 17 bases remaining between them. The CDR3 has 13 amino acids. In DNA, the CDR3 is TGTGCCTGGATTGGAGGGCCAGCGGGGGGCTACACCTTC. Translated, it gives CAWIGGPAGGYTF.

V is TRBV4-3 and J is TRBJ1-2, with D maybe TRBD1 (6 bases). Germline CDR1 is LGHNA and CDR2 is YSLEER. V was trimmed by 2 bases and J by 8 bases, leaving 15 bases between them. The CDR3 is made up of 14 amino acids. The CDR3 spells CASSQNTGSSGYTF. The CDR3 DNA is TGCGCCAGCAGCCAAAATACAGGGTCTTCGGGCTACACCTTC.

The genes are TRBV6-2 or TRBV6-3 and TRBJ1-6; D unclear. The V end was cut by 6 bases, the J end by 7 bases, with 19 bases between. The CDR3 runs 16 residues. Germline values: CDR1 MNHEY, CDR2 SVGEGT. The CDR3 DNA sequence: TGTGCCAGCAGCCTACTTTCCGGGTCTTCAAATTCACCCCTCCACTTT. Translated, it gives CASSLLSGSSNSPLHF.